This entry lists 17 T cell receptor beta chains sequenced from one sample in a study of blood T cell repertoires in COVID-19. Produced via immunoSEQ multiplex PCR; TCRdb's table is partial and in-frame only. This table holds about 210,000 clones, roughly 84% found once. Sequenced material: peripheral blood. These receptors all come from a man in his forties who had recovered from COVID-19.

The CDR3 sequence is CAINGLAGAVGYGYTF. The DNA of the CDR3 is TGTGCCATCAACGGGTTGGCAGGGGCGGTCGGCTATGGCTACACCTTC. The genes are TRBV10-3 and TRBJ1-2; D may be TRBD1 (6 bases). Trimming pared 7 bases from V and 4 bases from J, leaving 22 bases between. CDR3 size: 16 residues. CDR1 is ENHRY and CDR2 is SYGVKD in the germline V gene.

The chain has TRBV7-2 and TRBJ2-1; 10 bases fit TRBD2. Germline CDR1 SGHTA, CDR2 FQGNSA. Trimming removed 4 bases from V and 7 bases from J; junction bases left unmatched: 4. This CDR3 has 14 residues. This chain's CDR3 is CASSWGLAPNEQFF. CDR3 DNA sequence: TGTGCCAGCAGCTGGGGACTAGCGCCGAATGAGCAGTTCTTC.

The chain joins TRBV6-2 or TRBV6-3 to TRBJ2-1, with 8 bases lining up with TRBD1. Unmatched junction bases numbered 6, after V lost 2 bases and J lost 3 bases. CDR1 MNHEY and CDR2 SVGEGT come from the germline V gene. The CDR3 sequence is 16 residues long. The CDR3 region is CASSYGSGGFYNEQFF. For the CDR3, the DNA is TGTGCCAGCAGTTACGGTTCAGGGGGCTTCTACAATGAGCAGTTCTTC.

V and J are TRBV4-3 and TRBJ2-2; possibly TRBD2 for D (5 bases). Germline CDR1 reads LGHNA; CDR2 reads YSLEER. V was shortened by 1 base and J by 0 bases, with 9 bases between the two germline ends. The CDR3 spans 16 residues. The CDR3 DNA reads TGCGCCAGCAGCCAAGCGTCGGGGTCGAACACCGGGGAGCTGTTTTTT. Translating gives CASSQASGSNTGELFF.

This clone was counted a single time. The chain has TRBV7-9 and TRBJ2-1; possibly TRBD1 for D (6 bases). Trimming removed 3 bases at V and 5 bases at J, with 23 bases between. This CDR3 has 18 residues. The germline gives CDR1 SEHNR, CDR2 FQNEAQ (reference sequence). CDR3 nucleotides: TGTGCCAGCAGCTTTCCCCAAACAGGGCTCAAAGACCACAATGAGCAGTTCTTC. Translation: CASSFPQTGLKDHNEQFF.

CDR3: CASSLMGSDGYTF. DNA for the CDR3: TGCGCCAGCAGCTTGATGGGTAGCGATGGCTACACCTTC. This chain joins TRBV5-1 and TRBJ1-2, with D hard to call. Between the trimmed V and J ends, which lost 1 base and 6 bases, there was a span of 10 bases. The V gene's germline CDR1 is SGHRS and CDR2 YFSETQ. CDR3 length equals 13 residues.

A note on this clone: Distinct nucleotide sequences in the sample also encode this CDR3. The chain carries TRBV28 and TRBJ1-2, with unresolved D. This CDR3 has 13 residues. Trimming pared 6 bases from V and 2 bases from J, leaving 10 bases between. From germline, CDR1 is MDHEN and CDR2 SYDVKM. CDR3 sequence reads: CASSSPVNYGYTF. The CDR3, as DNA: TGTGCCAGCAGCTCACCGGTAAACTATGGCTACACCTTC.

V is TRBV10-3 and J is TRBJ1-1; a possible D gene is TRBD1 (6 bases). V was clipped by 10 bases and J by 6 bases, with 12 bases between them. CDR3 length: 11 residues. The germline V gene has CDR1 ENHRY and CDR2 SYGVKD. The CDR3 sequence is CATYEGAEAFF. In DNA, the CDR3 is TGTGCCACATACGAGGGGGCTGAAGCTTTCTTT.

A single count supports this clone. V and J are TRBV5-6 and TRBJ1-5; tentative D call: TRBD1 (5 bases). Trimming removed 0 bases from V and 7 bases from J, with 14 bases in between. The CDR3 loop spans 15 amino acids. Germline V gene data show CDR1 as SGHDT and CDR2 as YYEEEE. The DNA of the CDR3 is TGTGCCAGCAGCTTGGCATCGGGGGTTGGGCAGCCCCAGCATTTT. Encoded protein: CASSLASGVGQPQHF. The full variable domain, in which reference TRBV5-6 and TRBJ1-5 provide the parts outside the CDR3, is DAGVTQSPTHLIKTRGQQVTLRCSPKSGHDTVSWYQQALGQGPQFIFQYYEEEERQRGNFPDRFSGHQFPNYSSELNVNALLLGDSALYLCASSLASGVGQPQHFGDGTRLSIL.

The rearrangement uses TRBV2 and TRBJ1-6, with 8 bases matching TRBD1. The CDR3 spans 12 residues. The germline CDR1 and CDR2 sequences are SNHLY and FYNNEI. The V gene end was trimmed by 3 bases and the J gene end by 18 bases; junction bases not matched to a gene: 7. CDR3 coding DNA: TGTGCCAGCAGTGACCGGGACAGGAAGCCCCACTTT. Translated, it gives CASSDRDRKPHF. Full variable domain (outside the CDR3, taken from reference TRBV2 and TRBJ1-6): EPEVTQTPSHQVTQMGQEVILRCVPISNHLYFYWYRQILGQKVEFLVSFYNNEISEKSEIFDDQFSVERPDGSNFTLKIRSTKLEDSAMYFCASSDRDRKPHFGNGTRLTVT.

The CDR3 here is CASSLDRRKAFF. The CDR3 DNA sequence: TGTGCCAGCAGCTTAGATAGGAGGAAAGCTTTCTTT. The gene calls are TRBV11-2 and TRBJ1-1; D is ambiguous. The CDR3 consists of 12 residues. Trimming removed 0 bases from V and 9 bases from J, with 8 bases in between. Germline V gene sequence: CDR1 SGHAT, CDR2 FQNNGV.

The chain carries TRBV20-1 and TRBJ2-5, with no clear D. The germline V gene encodes CDR1 DFQATT and CDR2 SNEGSKA (reference sequence). Trimming shortened V by 3 bases and J by 5 bases, and 4 bases separated the two germline ends. The CDR3 length is 10 residues. The CDR3 nucleotides read TGCAGTGCTAGCGGGGAGACCCAGTACTTC. Translation: CSASGETQYF.

This chain connects TRBV2 to TRBJ2-1; the D gene is possibly TRBD2 (6 bases). There are 15 residues in the CDR3. V was shortened by 6 bases and J by 4 bases, with 16 bases between the two germline ends. Germline V lookup: CDR1 SNHLY, CDR2 FYNNEI. The CDR3 DNA is TGTGCCAGCAGGAAAGACCCGGGACTTTACAATGAGCAGTTCTTC. It yields the protein CASRKDPGLYNEQFF.

The chain has TRBV7-2 and TRBJ2-7; TRBD1 is a possible D gene (6 bases). Looked up from germline, CDR1 is SGHTA and CDR2 is FQGNSA. The CDR3 runs to 13 residues. V dropped 5 bases and J dropped 2 bases, with 10 bases sitting between them. CDR3 in amino acids: CASSQTGTYEQYF. CDR3 nucleotides: TGTGCCAGCAGCCAGACAGGTACCTACGAGCAGTACTTC.

The chain carries TRBV29-1 and TRBJ1-2, with no clear D. Germline CDR1 reads SQVTM; CDR2 reads ANQGSEA. CDR3 size: 13 residues. V gave up 4 bases and J gave up 3 bases, with 12 bases separating them. The CDR3 bases are TGCAGCGTTGTTGTCAGGTCCCACTATGGCTACACCTTC. Translated: CSVVVRSHYGYTF.

The V call is TRBV7-9, the J call TRBJ2-3; D gene uncertain. The CDR3 has 11 residues. CDR1 SEHNR and CDR2 FQNEAQ come from the germline V gene (reference sequence). V gave up 3 bases and J gave up 5 bases, with 3 bases separating them. CDR3 DNA: TGTGCCAGCAGCTTTAGAGATACGCAGTATTTT. This encodes CASSFRDTQYF.

In its sample, this clone was seen once. V is TRBV11-2 and J is TRBJ1-2; unclear D gene. The CDR3 runs 15 residues. V lost 5 bases and J 4 bases, leaving 17 bases between the germline ends. Germline CDR1 reads SGHAT; CDR2 reads FQNNGV. The DNA of the CDR3 is TGTGCCAGCAGCCGTATCCCTCGCAGTCTCTATGGCTACACCTTC. This sequence encodes CASSRIPRSLYGYTF. Using reference TRBV11-2 and TRBJ1-2 for the parts outside the CDR3, the full variable domain is EAGVAQSPRYKIIEKRQSVAFWCNPISGHATLYWYQQILGQGPKLLIQFQNNGVVDDSQLPKDRFSAERLKGVDSTLKIQPAKLEDSAVYLCASSRIPRSLYGYTFGSGTRLTVV.